This T cell receptor (beta chain) was sequenced in a study of naive and memory T cell subsets. The study, taken as a whole, reports: Over 95% of naive TCR sequences appeared only once after error correction, unlike memory subsets. In CD4 and CD8 cells, diversity dropped from naive through EMRA. No ground truth validated the naive and memory repertoire findings.

After CD4 positive bead selection, the CD4-negative fraction gave CD8 T cells. The beta constant-region primer was an equimolar mix of two oligonucleotides covering TRBC1 and TRBC2. The ligated cDNA underwent four PCR rounds using SP2 and nested alpha and beta constant-region primers. Each CDR3 protein gets one entry after TCRdb re-called the UMI-ligation and nested PCR reads with MiXCR. The data hold about 2,700 distinct CDR3 sequences, with around 5.2% observed a single time. This CDR3 has 15 residues. V was cut by 3 bases and J by 0 bases, with 12 bases left in between. CDR1 GTSNPN and CDR2 SVGIG come from the germline V gene (reference sequence). This clonotype came up many times. The antigen is undetermined.

The genes are TRBV30 and TRBJ1-5; possible D gene TRBD1, 5 bases. The sample consisted of CD4+ TEMRA cells from blood. Subset specified: effector memory re-expressing CD45RA, CD45RA+ CD27-. This clonotype originated in a human donor in good health. CDR3: CAWSVGTYSNQPQHF. The CDR3 DNA reads TGTGCCTGGAGCGTCGGGACCTATAGCAATCAGCCCCAGCATTTT.